The 32 T cell receptor beta chains reported below all come from one sample, sequenced in a study of Tregs in tolerant kidney transplant recipients. TCRdb keeps only in-frame clones here, not all; method: immunoSEQ multiplex PCR. This sample's clone table lists 50,000 to 65,000 clones. Sequenced here: CD4+ T cells from blood, sampled before the transplant. The origin of the receptors is a human donor who received a combined kidney and bone marrow transplant.

Regarding this clone: The CDR3 goes on 3 residues after the read ends, and that part is filled in from the germline J gene. The rearrangement links TRBV29-1 to TRBJ2-2; 7 bases fit TRBD1. After removal of 4 bases from V and 4 bases from J, the junction contained 6 bases not matched to a gene. The V gene's germline CDR1 is SQVTM and CDR2 ANQGSEA. The CDR3 has 14 residues. The DNA read from the CDR3 is TGCAGCGTTGCCCGGGACAGCCTCACCGGGGAG. As protein: CSVARDSLTGE. The full CDR3 protein is CSVARDSLTGELFF.

About this clone itself: Read coverage stops 3 residues before the CDR3 terminus; the germline J gene supplies the remainder. V is TRBV30 and J is TRBJ1-5; D might be TRBD1 (5 bases). V was trimmed by 2 bases and J by 4 bases, leaving 21 bases between them. Germline CDR1 GTSNPN, CDR2 SVGIG (reference sequence). The CDR3 runs to 17 residues. This CDR3 reads CAWSSRRGDLRNQPQHF. The covered CDR3 bases are TGTGCCTGGAGTTCACGAAGGGGTGATCTTCGGAATCAGCCC.

With regard to this clone: The CDR3 extends 3 residues past the end of the read, so its final part is completed from the germline J gene. V is TRBV11-2 and J is TRBJ2-4, with D perhaps matching TRBD2 (5 bases). This CDR3 spans 13 amino acids. Germline assignment: CDR1 SGHAT and CDR2 FQNNGV. V was clipped by 5 bases and J by 9 bases, with 14 bases between them. CDR3 residues: CASSGDYIGIQYF. The sequenced part of the CDR3 DNA is TGTGCCAGCAGCGGCGACTATATTGGCATT.

On this clone: Read sequence stops 3 residues before the CDR3 end, and the germline J gene provides the missing end. This rearrangement joins TRBV19 to TRBJ1-4, with TRBD1 as a possible D gene (5 bases). The V end lost 3 bases, the J end lost 7 bases, and 15 bases lay between the germline ends. The CDR3 extends over 15 amino acids. Per the germline V gene, CDR1 is LNHDA and CDR2 is SQIVND (reference sequence). This CDR3 reads CASSISGKGGEKLFF. CDR3 DNA, as far as it was read: TGTGCCAGTAGTATCTCAGGGAAGGGAGGTGAAAAA.

Details on this clone: The read stops 3 residues short of the end of the CDR3; the missing end is completed from the germline J gene. The rearrangement joins TRBV18 to TRBJ2-1, with 9 nucleotides matching TRBD1. Germline lookup yields CDR1 KGHSH and CDR2 LQKENI. Trimming at V came to 5 bases and at J to 7 bases, leaving 9 bases not matched to a gene. This CDR3 is built from 15 residues. The sequenced part of the CDR3 DNA is TGTGCCAGCTCATCGGACAGGGGAGGTGTGAATGAG. Translation: CASSSDRGGVNE. The entire CDR3 reads CASSSDRGGVNEQFF. Full variable domain (missing parts from reference TRBV18 and TRBJ2-1): NAGVMQNPRHLVRRRGQEARLRCSPMKGHSHVYWYRQLPEEGLKFMVYLQKENIIDESGMPKERFSAEFPKEGPSILRIQQVVRGDSAAYFCASSSDRGGVNEQFFGPGTRLTVL.

About this clone: The read terminates 3 residues ahead of where the CDR3 ends, so the germline J gene completes it. This chain links TRBV7-2 with TRBJ1-3; tentative D call: TRBD1 (5 bases). The CDR3 is 15 residues long. Germline assignment: CDR1 SGHTA and CDR2 FQGNSA. V was shortened by 0 bases and J by 3 bases, with 9 bases between the two germline ends. The CDR3 sequence: CASSLARGGGNTIYF. The covered CDR3 bases are TGTGCCAGCAGCTTAGCAAGGGGAGGTGGAAACACC.

Points on this clone: The read ends 3 residues before the CDR3 terminus; that terminus is restored from the germline J gene. The rearrangement joins TRBV7-2 to TRBJ1-1; possibly TRBD1 for D (6 bases). Trimming pared 2 bases from V and 4 bases from J, leaving 8 bases between. Looked up from germline, CDR1 is SGHTA and CDR2 is FQGNSA. The CDR3 runs to 13 residues. CDR3 residues: CASSLRGITEAFF. CDR3 DNA, as far as it was read: TGTGCCAGCAGCTTAAGGGGGATCACTGAA. The full variable domain, completed using reference TRBV7-2 and TRBJ1-1, is GAGVSQSPSNKVTEKGKDVELRCDPISGHTALYWYRQSLGQGLEFLIYFQGNSAPDKSGLPSDRFSAERTGGSVSTLTIQRTQQEDSAVYLCASSLRGITEAFFGQGTRLTVV.

Points on this clone: The CDR3 end is not reached by the read, which stops 3 residues before it; the germline J gene fills it in. The gene calls are TRBV6-2 or TRBV6-3 and TRBJ2-7; no clear D. CDR1 is MNHEY and CDR2 is SVGEGT in the germline V gene. Trimming pared 5 bases from V and 4 bases from J, leaving 6 bases between. The CDR3 length is 11 residues. Incomplete CDR3 DNA: TGTGCCAGCAGTCCCCAATACGAG. This sequence encodes CASSPQYE. The whole CDR3 protein is CASSPQYEQYF.

Of note for this clone: The CDR3 goes on 3 residues after the read ends, and that part is filled in from the germline J gene. The rearrangement links TRBV7-9 to TRBJ1-4, with a tentative D call TRBD1 (6 bases). The V end was cut by 0 bases, the J end by 5 bases, with 7 bases between. Germline lookup yields CDR1 SEHNR and CDR2 FQNEAQ (reference sequence). This CDR3 has 14 residues. The CDR3 spells CASSLARGNEKLFF. CDR3 bases read: TGTGCCAGCAGCTTAGCCAGGGGCAATGAAAAA.

As for this clone: The CDR3 extends 3 residues past the end of the read, so its final part is completed from the germline J gene. V is TRBV7-7 and J is TRBJ2-5; 9 nucleotides match TRBD2. Germline V CDR1 and CDR2: SSHAT, FNYEAQ (reference sequence). The CDR3 loop spans 14 amino acids. J gave up 5 bases and V 5 bases, and 6 bases lay outside the gene matches. The CDR3 here is CASSPPAGGETQYF. The sequenced part of the CDR3 DNA is TGTGCCAGCAGCCCCCCTGCGGGGGGGGAGACC.

Of note for this clone: The CDR3 goes on 3 residues after the read ends, and that part is filled in from the germline J gene. The chain uses TRBV19 and TRBJ1-1, with D perhaps matching TRBD1 (6 bases). Germline CDR1 and CDR2: LNHDA and SQIVND (reference sequence). This CDR3 contains 13 residues. CDR3 DNA, as far as it was read: TGTGCCAGTAGTATGATACGCCAGGGGGAA. Its protein is CASSMIRQGE. From start to end, the CDR3 is CASSMIRQGEAFF.

With respect to this clone: The CDR3 end lies 3 residues beyond the end of the read and is filled in from the germline J gene. This sequence joins TRBV7-8 and TRBJ1-5; the D gene is possibly TRBD1 (6 bases). Germline CDR1 is SGHVS and CDR2 is FQNEAQ. The CDR3 is made up of 17 amino acids. Trimming took 5 bases from V and 1 from J, leaving 18 bases between them. The CDR3: CASSDRRQGPSNQPQHF. The CDR3 DNA, read in part, is TGTGCCAGCAGCGACAGGCGGCAGGGACCAAGCAATCAGCCC.

Points on this clone: The sequence runs out 3 residues before the end of the CDR3; the remainder is reconstructed from the germline J gene. This chain joins TRBV7-8 and TRBJ2-7; 8 positions match TRBD1. In germline, CDR1 is SGHVS, CDR2 FQNEAQ. V was pared by 1 base and J by 3 bases, with 8 bases of the junction left unmatched. The CDR3 runs to 16 residues. CDR3 protein: CASSLGGRGRFYEQYF. CDR3 DNA, as far as it was read: TGTGCCAGCAGCTTAGGAGGCAGGGGGCGATTCTACGAG.

A note on this clone: The read halts 3 residues ahead of the CDR3 end, with the missing end drawn from the germline J gene. The chain carries TRBV20-1 and TRBJ2-5; D is unresolved. V shed 3 bases and J shed 3 bases, with 11 bases lying between them. This CDR3 comprises 13 residues. Germline V CDR1 and CDR2: DFQATT, SNEGSKA (reference sequence). The CDR3 loop is CSASNLYEETQYF. The CDR3 bases that were read are TGCAGTGCTAGTAATCTATACGAAGAGACC.

A word on this clone: Sequencing ends 3 residues short of the CDR3 end; the germline J gene provides the rest. V and J are TRBV30 and TRBJ2-7, with TRBD2 as a possible D gene (6 bases). Trimming took 5 bases from V and 6 from J, leaving 11 bases between them. This CDR3 has 11 residues. The germline V gene has CDR1 GTSNPN and CDR2 SVGIG (reference sequence). CDR3 DNA, as far as it was read: TGTGCCTGGGATAGACTAGGCGAG. Translated: CAWDRLGE. The CDR3 in full is CAWDRLGEQYF.

Regarding this clone: Read coverage stops 3 residues before the CDR3 terminus; the germline J gene supplies the remainder. The V gene is TRBV5-1, the J gene TRBJ2-3, with TRBD1 matching 8 bases. CDR1 SGHRS and CDR2 YFSETQ come from the germline V gene. The V gene end was trimmed by 3 bases and the J gene end by 2 bases; junction bases not matched to a gene: 11. The CDR3 has 17 residues. This chain's CDR3 is CASSSLQTGVATDTQYF. Partial CDR3 DNA: TGCGCCAGCAGCTCCCTCCAGACAGGGGTTGCCACAGATACG.

Concerning this clone itself: The read terminates 3 residues ahead of where the CDR3 ends, so the germline J gene completes it. The chain combines TRBV6-1 with TRBJ2-1, with 8 bases fitting TRBD1. V trimming: 3 bases; J trimming: 8 bases; junction bases outside the gene matches: 3. This CDR3 is 13 amino acids long. Germline V gene sequence: CDR1 MNHNS, CDR2 SASEGT. CDR3 bases read: TGTGCCAGCAGTGAGGACAGGGTCGATGAG. As protein: CASSEDRVDE. The CDR3 as a whole reads CASSEDRVDEQFF.

Comment on this clone: The sequence runs out 3 residues before the end of the CDR3; the remainder is reconstructed from the germline J gene. The V gene is TRBV6-2 or TRBV6-3, the J gene TRBJ2-3, with 7 bases that match TRBD1. The germline CDR1 and CDR2 sequences are MNHEY and SVGEGT. The CDR3 is made up of 15 amino acids. V dropped 5 bases and J dropped 1; count of bases not matched to a gene: 6. Here the CDR3 reads CASSPTGQGTDTQYF. The sequenced part of the CDR3 DNA is TGTGCCAGCAGTCCGACAGGGCAGGGCACAGATACG.

Concerning this clone itself: The sequenced fragment ends 3 residues before the CDR3 boundary, so the rest is inferred from the germline J gene. At the DNA level, this CDR3 is encoded by other sequences in the same sample as well. The chain combines TRBV10-3 with TRBJ2-7; D possibly corresponds to TRBD1 (6 bases). This CDR3 spans 13 amino acids. Germline V CDR1 and CDR2: ENHRY, SYGVKD. V dropped 9 bases and J dropped 4 bases, with 16 bases sitting between them. The CDR3 sequence: CAIGEQGTYEQYF. CDR3 bases read: TGTGCCATTGGGGAACAGGGCACTTACGAG.

A note on this clone: The read ends 3 residues early relative to the CDR3; the germline J gene fills the gap. V gene TRBV11-2 combines with J gene TRBJ2-1; unclear D gene. V was trimmed by 4 bases and J by 5 bases, leaving 12 bases between them. The V gene's germline CDR1 is SGHAT and CDR2 FQNNGV. The CDR3 is 14 residues long. CDR3 sequence reads: CASSSLRVDNEQFF. CDR3 DNA, as far as it was read: TGTGCCAGCAGCTCACTCCGGGTCGACAATGAG.

About this clone: The observed sequence ends 3 residues before the CDR3 terminus, with the missing tail filled in from the germline J gene. V and J are TRBV19 and TRBJ1-5; 8 bases are a match to TRBD1. Germline V CDR1 and CDR2: LNHDA, SQIVND (reference sequence). V dropped 1 base and J dropped 5; count of bases not matched to a gene: 4. The CDR3 totals 15 residues. Partial CDR3 DNA: TGTGCCAGTAGTATAGGCCAGGGGGCGCATCAGCCC. It specifies CASSIGQGAHQP. The full CDR3 is CASSIGQGAHQPQHF.

Comments on this clone: The read terminates 3 residues before the CDR3 end, so the remaining end is supplied by the germline J gene. The V and J genes are TRBV19 and TRBJ2-7; D perhaps matches TRBD1 (5 bases). Germline V CDR1 and CDR2: LNHDA, SQIVND (reference sequence). Trimming shortened V by 6 bases and J by 5 bases, and 11 bases separated the two germline ends. The CDR3 sequence is 12 residues long. The part of the CDR3 DNA that was read is TGTGCCAGTAGAGACCCGACAGACGAG. It yields the protein CASRDPTDE. From start to end, the CDR3 is CASRDPTDEQYF.

With respect to this clone: The sequenced fragment ends 3 residues before the CDR3 boundary, so the rest is inferred from the germline J gene. The rearrangement uses TRBV18 and TRBJ1-1, with TRBD1 identical over 7 bases. The trim removed 2 bases at V and 2 bases at J, leaving 5 bases unmatched. CDR1 is KGHSH, CDR2 LQKENI, per germline. CDR3 length equals 15 residues. The CDR3 sequence is CASSPGTDKNTEAFF. The sequenced CDR3 bases are TGTGCCAGCTCACCAGGGACAGATAAAAACACTGAA.

Of note for this clone: The read comes to an end 3 residues before the CDR3 does, leaving the germline J gene to fill in the end. The chain employs TRBV5-1 and TRBJ1-1, with TRBD1 identical over 12 bases. CDR3 length: 17 residues. J lost 5 bases, V lost 2 bases, and 10 bases had no gene match. Germline CDR1 is SGHRS and CDR2 is YFSETQ. The DNA read from the CDR3 is TGCGCCAGCAGCTTACTGGGACAGGGGGCTTGGGGGACTGAA. This sequence encodes CASSLLGQGAWGTE. The CDR3 as a whole reads CASSLLGQGAWGTEAFF. Drawing the rest from reference TRBV5-1 and TRBJ1-1, the complete variable domain is KAGVTQTPRYLIKTRGQQVTLSCSPISGHRSVSWYQQTPGQGLQFLFEYFSETQRNKGNFPGRFSGRQFSNSRSEMNVSTLELGDSALYLCASSLLGQGAWGTEAFFGQGTRLTVV.

About this clone itself: The read gets to within 3 residues of the CDR3 end, and the germline J gene fills in the rest. This chain links TRBV11-1 with TRBJ1-5; 7 bases match TRBD1. This CDR3 is 13 amino acids long. Per germline, CDR1 SGHAT and CDR2 FQDESV (reference sequence). The J segment lost 4 bases and the V segment lost 5 bases, leaving 2 bases of the junction unmatched. CDR3 amino acids: CASSKGANQPQHF. The sequenced CDR3 bases are TGTGCCAGCAGCAAGGGGGCGAATCAGCCC.

A note on this clone: The observed sequence ends 3 residues before the CDR3 terminus, with the missing tail filled in from the germline J gene. The chain is built from TRBV6-1 and TRBJ1-3, with D unresolved. This CDR3 is 11 amino acids long. Trimming pared 4 bases from V and 7 bases from J, leaving 5 bases between. Germline lookup yields CDR1 MNHNS and CDR2 SASEGT. The CDR3 DNA, read in part, is TGTGCCAGCAGTGTAGGGAACACC. It codes for CASSVGNT. The complete CDR3 sequence is CASSVGNTIYF.

Worth noting for this clone: The sequence runs out 3 residues before the end of the CDR3; the remainder is reconstructed from the germline J gene. The rearrangement joins TRBV30 to TRBJ2-1; weak D call: TRBD2 (6 bases). This CDR3 is 13 amino acids long. The V gene lost 5 bases and the J gene lost 1 base, with 9 bases spanning the gap. The germline V gene encodes CDR1 GTSNPN and CDR2 SVGIG (reference sequence). The CDR3 sequence: CAWLAPSYNEQFF. The CDR3 bases that were read are TGTGCCTGGCTAGCGCCTTCCTACAATGAG.

Turning to this clone: The CDR3 goes on 3 residues after the read ends, and that part is filled in from the germline J gene. V usage is TRBV10-3 and J usage is TRBJ2-3, with 7 nucleotides matching TRBD1. In germline, CDR1 is ENHRY, CDR2 SYGVKD. This CDR3 is built from 15 residues. With V trimmed by 7 bases and J by 0 bases, 7 bases remained unmatched. The CDR3 region is CAITDRASSTDTQYF. Incomplete CDR3 DNA: TGTGCCATCACCGACAGGGCCAGTAGCACAGATACG.

The CDR3 sequence is CSVDRARHNYGYTF. The DNA read from the CDR3 is TGCAGCGTTGACAGAGCTAGGCATAACTATGGC. The V call is TRBV29-1, the J call TRBJ1-2; D remains ambiguous. Read data end 3 residues before the CDR3 end; the end is taken from the germline J gene. From germline, CDR1 is SQVTM and CDR2 ANQGSEA. CDR3 length: 14 residues. Trimming cost V 3 bases and J 1 base, with 12 bases left between them.

About this clone itself: The CDR3 extends 3 residues past the end of the read, so its final part is completed from the germline J gene. V and J are TRBV5-1 and TRBJ1-3, with TRBD1 matching over 7 bases. V shed 4 bases, J shed 3 bases, and the junction held 7 bases outside the gene matches. The CDR3 has 15 residues. Per germline, CDR1 SGHRS and CDR2 YFSETQ. The sequenced CDR3 bases are TGCGCCAGCAGCAGCACAGGGGTTATTGGAAACACC. Its protein product is CASSSTGVIGNT. The full CDR3 protein is CASSSTGVIGNTIYF.

A note on this clone: The read gets to within 3 residues of the CDR3 end, and the germline J gene fills in the rest. This chain links TRBV7-6 with TRBJ2-7, with D possibly TRBD2 on 5 matching bases. The V gene's germline CDR1 is SGHVS and CDR2 FNYEAQ. The CDR3 contains 13 residues. V was trimmed by 5 bases and J by 6 bases, leaving 14 bases between them. CDR3 DNA, as far as it was read: TGTGCCAGCAGCGAGGGCCGAGTGGGCGAG. Protein product: CASSEGRVGE. The entire CDR3 is CASSEGRVGEQYF.

As regards this clone: The missing CDR3 end, 3 residues past where the read stops, is filled in from the germline J gene. The chain links TRBV6-2 or TRBV6-3 to TRBJ2-2, with a possible D match to TRBD1 (6 bases). Trimming removed 5 bases at V and 0 bases at J, with 10 bases between. This CDR3 region has 15 residues. Per the germline V gene, CDR1 is MNHEY and CDR2 is SVGEGT. CDR3 DNA, as far as it was read: TGTGCCAGCAGTCGACAGGCCGCGAACACCGGGGAG. Its protein product is CASSRQAANTGE. The complete CDR3 sequence is CASSRQAANTGELFF.